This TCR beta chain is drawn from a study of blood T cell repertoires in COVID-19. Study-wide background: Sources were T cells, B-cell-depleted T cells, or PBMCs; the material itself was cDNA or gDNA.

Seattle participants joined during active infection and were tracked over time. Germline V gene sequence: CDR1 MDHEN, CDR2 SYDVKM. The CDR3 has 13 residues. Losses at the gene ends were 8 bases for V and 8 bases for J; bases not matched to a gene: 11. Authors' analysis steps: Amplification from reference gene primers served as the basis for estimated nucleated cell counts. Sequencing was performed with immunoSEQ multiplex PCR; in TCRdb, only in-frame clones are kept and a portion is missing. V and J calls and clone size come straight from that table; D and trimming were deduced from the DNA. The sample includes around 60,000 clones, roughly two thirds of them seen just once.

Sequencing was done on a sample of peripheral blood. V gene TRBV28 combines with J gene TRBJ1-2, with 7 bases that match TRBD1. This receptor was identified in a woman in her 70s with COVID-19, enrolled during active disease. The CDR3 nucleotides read TGTGCCAGCCTCGCGTACAGGGGCGAGGGCTACACCTTC. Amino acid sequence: CASLAYRGEGYTF.